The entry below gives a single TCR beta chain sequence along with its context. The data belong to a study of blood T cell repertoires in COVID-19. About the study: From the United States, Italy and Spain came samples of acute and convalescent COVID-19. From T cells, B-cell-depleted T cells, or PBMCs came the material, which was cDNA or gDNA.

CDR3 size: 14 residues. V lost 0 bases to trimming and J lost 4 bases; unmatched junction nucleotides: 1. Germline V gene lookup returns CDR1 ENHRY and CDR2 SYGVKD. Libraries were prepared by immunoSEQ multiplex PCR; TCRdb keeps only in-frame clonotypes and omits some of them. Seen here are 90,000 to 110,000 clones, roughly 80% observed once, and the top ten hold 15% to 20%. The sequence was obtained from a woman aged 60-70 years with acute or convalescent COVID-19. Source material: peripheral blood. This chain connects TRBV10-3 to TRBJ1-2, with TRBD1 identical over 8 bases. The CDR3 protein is CAISESGQVYGYTF. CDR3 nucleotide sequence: TGTGCCATCAGTGAGTCGGGACAGGTCTATGGCTACACCTTC.